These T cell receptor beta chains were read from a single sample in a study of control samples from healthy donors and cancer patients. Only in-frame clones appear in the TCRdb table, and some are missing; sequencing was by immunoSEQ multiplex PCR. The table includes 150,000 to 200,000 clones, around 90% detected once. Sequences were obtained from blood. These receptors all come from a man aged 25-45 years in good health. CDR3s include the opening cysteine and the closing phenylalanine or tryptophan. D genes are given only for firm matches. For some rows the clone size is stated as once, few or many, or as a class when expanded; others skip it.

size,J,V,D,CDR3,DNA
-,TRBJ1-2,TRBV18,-,CASSPPGGTSSYGYTF,TGTGCCAGCTCACCACCGGGGGGGACCTCTAGCTATGGCTACACCTTC
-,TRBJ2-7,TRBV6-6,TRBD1,CASTRTGSYEQYF,TGTGCCAGCACCCGGACAGGGTCCTACGAGCAGTACTTC
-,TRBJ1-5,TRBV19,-,CASRGNSNQPQHF,TGTGCCAGTAGGGGAAATAGCAATCAGCCCCAGCATTTT
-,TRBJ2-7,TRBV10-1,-,CASSVNGRDYEQYF,TGCGCCAGCAGTGTTAACGGCAGGGACTACGAGCAGTACTTC
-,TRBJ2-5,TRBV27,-,CASSYAGLQETQYF,TGTGCCAGCAGTTACGCGGGTCTCCAAGAGACCCAGTACTTC
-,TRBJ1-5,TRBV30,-,CAWRQEPGQPQHF,TGTGCCTGGAGGCAGGAGCCAGGCCAGCCCCAGCATTTT
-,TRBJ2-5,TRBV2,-,CASSVISGQETQYF,TGTGCCAGCAGTGTGATAAGCGGACAAGAGACCCAGTACTTC
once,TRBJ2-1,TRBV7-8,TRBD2,CASSSAGETYNEQFF,TGTGCCAGCAGTTCAGCGGGGGAGACGTACAATGAGCAGTTCTTC
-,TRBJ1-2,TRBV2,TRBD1,CASGDRGDYGYTF,TGTGCCAGCGGGGACAGGGGCGACTATGGCTACACCTTC
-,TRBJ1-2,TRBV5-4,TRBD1,CASSGDRGLFGYTF,TGTGCCAGCAGCGGGGACAGGGGCCTTTTCGGCTACACCTTC
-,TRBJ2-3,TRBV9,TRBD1,CASSATGGSDTQYF,TGTGCCAGCAGCGCGACAGGGGGGTCAGATACGCAGTATTTT
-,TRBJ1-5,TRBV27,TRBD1,CASSRQGLGQPQHF,TGTGCCAGCAGCCGACAGGGCCTCGGACAGCCCCAGCATTTT
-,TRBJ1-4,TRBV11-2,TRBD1,CASSLGQGSTNEKLFF,TGTGCCAGCAGCTTGGGACAGGGATCAACTAATGAAAAACTGTTTTTT
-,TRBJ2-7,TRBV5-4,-,CASSKEGRNYEQYF,TGTGCCAGCAGCAAGGAGGGGCGGAACTACGAGCAGTACTTC
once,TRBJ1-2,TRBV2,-,CASSEADGYTF,TGTGCCAGCAGTGAAGCAGATGGCTACACCTTC
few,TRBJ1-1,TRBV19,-,CASLDGTPNTEAFF,TGTGCCAGTCTAGACGGGACACCGAACACTGAAGCTTTCTTT
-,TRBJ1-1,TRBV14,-,CASSRDTVTEAFF,TGTGCCAGCAGCCGGGACACCGTTACTGAAGCTTTCTTT
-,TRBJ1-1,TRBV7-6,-,CASSISRVGNTEAFF,TGTGCCAGCAGCATATCCAGGGTAGGGAACACTGAAGCTTTCTTT
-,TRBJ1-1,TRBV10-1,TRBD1,CASSDPGTGINTEAFF,TGCGCCAGCAGTGACCCTGGGACAGGGATCAACACTGAAGCTTTCTTT
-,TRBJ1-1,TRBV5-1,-,CASSRGTIEEAFF,TGCGCCAGCAGCAGGGGGACGATCGAGGAAGCTTTCTTT
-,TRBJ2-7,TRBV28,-,CASSFSGDLYEQYF,TGTGCCAGCAGTTTTTCTGGGGACCTATACGAGCAGTACTTC
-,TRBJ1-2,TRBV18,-,CASSTTNYGYTF,TGTGCCAGCTCTACCACTAACTATGGCTACACCTTC
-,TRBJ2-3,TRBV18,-,CASSPGVRGDTQYF,TGTGCCAGCTCACCGGGGGTGCGGGGAGATACGCAGTATTTT
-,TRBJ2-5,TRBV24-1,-,CASGDSETQYF,TGTGCCTCGGGCGATTCGGAGACCCAGTACTTC
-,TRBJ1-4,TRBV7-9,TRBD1,CASSLAGAGGNEKLFF,TGTGCCAGCAGCTTAGCTGGGGCAGGGGGAAATGAAAAACTGTTTTTT
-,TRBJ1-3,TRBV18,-,CASSPTGITPSGNTIYF,TGTGCCAGCTCACCGACCGGAATTACGCCCTCTGGAAACACCATATATTTT
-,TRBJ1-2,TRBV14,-,CASSQVGGYGYTF,TGTGCCAGCAGCCAAGTGGGGGGCTATGGCTACACCTTC
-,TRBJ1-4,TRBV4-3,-,CASSQGGSRVGEKLFF,TGCGCCAGCAGCCAAGGAGGGTCCAGGGTGGGGGAAAAACTGTTTTTT
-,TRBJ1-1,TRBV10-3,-,CAISESRGKITEAFF,TGTGCCATCAGTGAGTCGAGGGGAAAGATCACTGAAGCTTTCTTT
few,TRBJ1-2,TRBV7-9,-,CASSLDEYGYTF,TGTGCCAGCAGCTTAGATGAGTATGGCTACACCTTC
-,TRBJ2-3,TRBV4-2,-,CASSQDPRTDTQYF,TGTGCCAGCAGCCAAGACCCCCGCACAGATACGCAGTATTTT
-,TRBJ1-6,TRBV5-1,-,CASSLSDTAYNSPLHF,TGCGCCAGCAGCTTGTCCGATACAGCGTATAATTCACCCCTCCACTTT
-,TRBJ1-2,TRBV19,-,CASSPHQRGWSYGYTF,TGTGCCAGTAGTCCTCACCAGAGGGGTTGGAGCTATGGCTACACCTTC
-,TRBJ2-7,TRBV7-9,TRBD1,CASSSTGTGSYEQYF,TGTGCCAGCAGTTCCACCGGGACAGGGTCCTACGAGCAGTACTTC
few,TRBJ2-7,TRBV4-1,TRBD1,CASSQDRQGAREQYF,TGCGCCAGCAGCCAAGATCGACAGGGGGCAAGGGAGCAGTACTTC
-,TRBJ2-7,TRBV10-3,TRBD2,CAIRQPGTSGSYEQYF,TGTGCCATCAGACAGCCCGGGACTAGCGGGTCCTACGAGCAGTACTTC
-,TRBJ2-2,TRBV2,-,CASSGGNTGELFF,TGTGCCAGCAGTGGGGGAAACACCGGGGAGCTGTTTTTT
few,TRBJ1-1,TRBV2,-,CASTGWGTGSKQAFF,TGTGCCAGCACCGGTTGGGGGACTGGTTCTAAACAAGCTTTCTTT
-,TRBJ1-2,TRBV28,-,CASSNPVNYGYTF,TGTGCCAGCAGTAATCCAGTTAACTATGGCTACACCTTC
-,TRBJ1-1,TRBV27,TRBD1,CASSTDRGLTEAFF,TGTGCCAGCAGTACCGACAGGGGGCTTACTGAAGCTTTCTTT
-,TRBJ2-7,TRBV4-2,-,CASSQDTGSHTYEQYF,TGTGCCAGCAGCCAAGATACGGGGAGCCATACCTACGAGCAGTACTTC
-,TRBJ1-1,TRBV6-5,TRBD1,CASSYTGQQNTEAFF,TGTGCCAGCAGTTATACGGGACAGCAGAACACTGAAGCTTTCTTT